This TCR beta chain comes out of a study of cytomegalovirus exposure and HLA in healthy donors. Repertoires were generated with immunoSEQ multiplex PCR, while TCRdb's copy carries only in-frame clones and drops some. Here the sample spans around 55,000 clones, around 90% being singletons. The CDR3 consists of 13 residues. Looked up from germline, CDR1 is MNHNS and CDR2 is SASEGT. With 2 bases removed from V and 5 bases from J, the gap between germline ends came to 9 bases. Sequencing used PBMCs. The TCR sequence derives from a man between 18 and 35 years old in good health and CMV-seronegative. The rearrangement links TRBV6-1 to TRBJ1-1; a weak D match, TRBD1 (6 bases). The CDR3 sequence is CASSEQGGTEAFF. Here the CDR3 DNA reads TGTGCCAGCAGTGAACAAGGGGGAACTGAAGCTTTCTTT.